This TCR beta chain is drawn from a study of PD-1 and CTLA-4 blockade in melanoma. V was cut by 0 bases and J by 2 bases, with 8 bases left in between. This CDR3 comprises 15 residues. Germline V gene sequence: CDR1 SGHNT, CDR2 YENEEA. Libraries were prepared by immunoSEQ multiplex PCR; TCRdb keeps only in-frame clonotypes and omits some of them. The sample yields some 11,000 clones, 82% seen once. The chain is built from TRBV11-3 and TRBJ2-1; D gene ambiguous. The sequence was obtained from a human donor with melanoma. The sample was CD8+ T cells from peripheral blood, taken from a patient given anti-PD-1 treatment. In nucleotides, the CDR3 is TGTGCCAGCAGCTTAGATCCGGGTACCTACAATGAGCAGTTCTTC. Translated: CASSLDPGTYNEQFF.